These 3 T cell receptor beta chains originate from one sample sequenced in a study of human T cells and chemical hapten exposure. TCRdb reprocessed the RACE reads with MiXCR, giving one entry per CDR3 protein. The sample carries about 70,000 distinct CDR3 sequences, 8.5% to 9% recorded once. Documented time point: patch test 2, 6 weeks after DPC sensitization. Noted treatment: therapeutic diphenylcyclopropenone sensitization with weekly scalp DPC. Sequenced here: whole blood, sampled in connection with sensitization to the hapten diphenylcyclopropenone (DPC). All receptors derive from a woman in her 50s with alopecia areata. Some clones in this sample may be carry-over from other donors' samples.

This clonotype was found a few times. The CDR3 is CATSSGAQPQHF. The DNA for the CDR3 is TGTGCCACCAGCAGTGGGGCTCAGCCCCAGCATTTT. The rearrangement links TRBV15 to TRBJ1-5; possibly TRBD1 for D (5 bases). Germline V lookup: CDR1 LNHNV, CDR2 YYDKDF (reference sequence). V shed 3 bases and J shed 6 bases, with 6 bases lying between them. This CDR3 is built from 12 residues.

V and J are TRBV12-3 or TRBV12-4 and TRBJ2-1; no reliable D call. This CDR3 has 12 amino acids. V shed 4 bases and J shed 9 bases, with 10 bases lying between them. The CDR3 DNA follows: TGTGCCAGCAGTTCTGATTACGGTGAGCAGTTCTTC. Translation gives CASSSDYGEQFF.

This clonotype was recorded a few times. The chain couples TRBV20-1 to TRBJ2-1, with 14 bases matching TRBD2. Germline CDR1 DFQATT, CDR2 SNEGSKA (reference sequence). The CDR3 spans 16 residues. After removal of 2 bases from V and 7 bases from J, the junction contained 7 bases not matched to a gene. The CDR3 reads CSARYPRTSGGNEQFF. The CDR3 nucleotides read TGCAGTGCTAGATATCCGAGGACTAGCGGGGGGAATGAGCAGTTCTTC.